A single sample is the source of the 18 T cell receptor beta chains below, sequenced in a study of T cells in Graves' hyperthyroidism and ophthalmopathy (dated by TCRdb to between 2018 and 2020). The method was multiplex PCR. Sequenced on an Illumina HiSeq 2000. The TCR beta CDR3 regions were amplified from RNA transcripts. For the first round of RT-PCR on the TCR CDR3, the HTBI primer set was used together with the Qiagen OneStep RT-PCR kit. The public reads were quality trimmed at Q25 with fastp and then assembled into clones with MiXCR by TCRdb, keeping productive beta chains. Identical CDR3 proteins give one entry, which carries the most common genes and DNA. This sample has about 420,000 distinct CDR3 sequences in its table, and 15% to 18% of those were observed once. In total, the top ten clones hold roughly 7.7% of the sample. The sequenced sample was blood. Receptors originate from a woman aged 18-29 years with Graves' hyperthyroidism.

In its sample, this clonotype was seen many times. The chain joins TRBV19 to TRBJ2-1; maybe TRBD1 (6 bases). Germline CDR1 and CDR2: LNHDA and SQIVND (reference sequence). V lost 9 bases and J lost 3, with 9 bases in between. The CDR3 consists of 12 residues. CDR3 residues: CASGQFYNEQFF. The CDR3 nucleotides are TGTGCCAGCGGACAGTTCTACAATGAGCAGTTCTTC.

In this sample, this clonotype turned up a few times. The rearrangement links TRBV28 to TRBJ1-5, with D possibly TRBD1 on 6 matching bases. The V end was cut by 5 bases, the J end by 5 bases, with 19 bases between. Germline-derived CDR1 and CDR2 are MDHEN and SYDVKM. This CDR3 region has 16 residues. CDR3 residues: CASSGGGSALYQPQHF. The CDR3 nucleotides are TGTGCCAGCAGTGGCGGGGGCTCCGCCCTTTATCAGCCCCAGCATTTT.

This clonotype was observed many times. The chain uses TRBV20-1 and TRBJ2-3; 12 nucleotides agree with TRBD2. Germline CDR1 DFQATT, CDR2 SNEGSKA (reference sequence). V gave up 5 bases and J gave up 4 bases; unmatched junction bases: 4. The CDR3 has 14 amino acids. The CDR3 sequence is CSAHLAGGPDTQYF. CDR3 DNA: TGCAGTGCTCATCTAGCGGGAGGGCCAGATACGCAGTATTTT.

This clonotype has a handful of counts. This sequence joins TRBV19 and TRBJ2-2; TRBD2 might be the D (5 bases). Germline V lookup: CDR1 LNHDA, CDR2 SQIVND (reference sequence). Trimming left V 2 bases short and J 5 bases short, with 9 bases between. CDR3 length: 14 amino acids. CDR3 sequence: CASSINGGTGELFF. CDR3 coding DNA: TGTGCCAGTAGTATAAATGGCGGGACCGGGGAGCTGTTTTTT. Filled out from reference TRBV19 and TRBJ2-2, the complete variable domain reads DGGITQSPKYLFRKEGQNVTLSCEQNLNHDAMYWYRQDPGQGLRLIYYSQIVNDFQKGDIAEGYSVSREKKESFPLTVTSAQKNPTAFYLCASSINGGTGELFFGEGSRLTVL.

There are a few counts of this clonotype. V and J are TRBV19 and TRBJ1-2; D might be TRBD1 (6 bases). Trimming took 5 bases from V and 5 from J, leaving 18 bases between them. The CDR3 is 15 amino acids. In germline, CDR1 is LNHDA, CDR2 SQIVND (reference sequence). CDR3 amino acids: CASSQTGNLEYGYTF. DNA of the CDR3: TGTGCCAGTAGTCAAACAGGGAATTTAGAGTATGGCTACACCTTC.

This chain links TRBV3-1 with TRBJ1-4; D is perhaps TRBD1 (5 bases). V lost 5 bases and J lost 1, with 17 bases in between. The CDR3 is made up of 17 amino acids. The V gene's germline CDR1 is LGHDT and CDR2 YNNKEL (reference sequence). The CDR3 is CASSGGGVAETNEKLFF. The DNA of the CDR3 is TGTGCCAGCAGCGGGGGGGGTGTAGCAGAAACTAATGAAAAACTGTTTTTT.

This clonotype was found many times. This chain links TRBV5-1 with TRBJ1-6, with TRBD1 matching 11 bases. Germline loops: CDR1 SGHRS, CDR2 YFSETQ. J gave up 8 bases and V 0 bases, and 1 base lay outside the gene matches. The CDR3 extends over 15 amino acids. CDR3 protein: CASSLGGQGDSPLHF. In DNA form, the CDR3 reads TGCGCCAGCAGCTTGGGGGGACAGGGGGATTCACCCCTCCACTTT.

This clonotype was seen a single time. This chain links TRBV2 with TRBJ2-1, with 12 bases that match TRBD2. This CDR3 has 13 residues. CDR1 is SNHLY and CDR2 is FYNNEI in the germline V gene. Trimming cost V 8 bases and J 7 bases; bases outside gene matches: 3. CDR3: CASPGLAGNEQFF. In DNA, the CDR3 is TGTGCCAGCCCCGGACTAGCGGGAAATGAGCAGTTCTTC.

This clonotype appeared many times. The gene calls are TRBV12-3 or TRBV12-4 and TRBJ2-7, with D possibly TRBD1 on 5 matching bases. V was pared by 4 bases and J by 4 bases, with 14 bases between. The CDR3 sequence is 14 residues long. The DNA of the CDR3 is TGTGCCAGCAGTTCAGACGGACAAAGGTACGAGCAGTACTTC. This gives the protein CASSSDGQRYEQYF.

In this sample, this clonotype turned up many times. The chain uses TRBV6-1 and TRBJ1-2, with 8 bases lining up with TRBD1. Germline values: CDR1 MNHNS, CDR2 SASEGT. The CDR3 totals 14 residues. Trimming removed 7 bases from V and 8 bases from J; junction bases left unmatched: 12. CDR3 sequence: CASTETGAFLGYTF. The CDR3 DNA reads TGTGCCAGCACCGAGACAGGGGCCTTCCTGGGCTACACCTTC.

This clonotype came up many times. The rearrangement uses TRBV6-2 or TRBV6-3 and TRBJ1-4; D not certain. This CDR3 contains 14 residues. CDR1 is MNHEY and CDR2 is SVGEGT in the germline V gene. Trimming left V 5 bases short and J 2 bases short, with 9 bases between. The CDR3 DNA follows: TGTGCCAGCAGTCCGACGCGGACTAATGAAAAACTGTTTTTT. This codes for CASSPTRTNEKLFF.

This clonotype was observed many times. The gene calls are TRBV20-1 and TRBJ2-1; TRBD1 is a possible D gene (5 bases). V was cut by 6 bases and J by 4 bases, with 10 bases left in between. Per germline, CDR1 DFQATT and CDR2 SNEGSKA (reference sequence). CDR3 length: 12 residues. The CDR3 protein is CSAHRGYNEQFF. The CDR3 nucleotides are TGCAGTGCCCATAGGGGTTACAATGAGCAGTTCTTC.

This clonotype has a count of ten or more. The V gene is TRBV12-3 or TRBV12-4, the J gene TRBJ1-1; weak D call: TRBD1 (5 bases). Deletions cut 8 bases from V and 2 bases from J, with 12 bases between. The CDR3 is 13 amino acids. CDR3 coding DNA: TGTGCCAGCTGCCGCGACAGTAACACTGAAGCTTTCTTT. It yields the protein CASCRDSNTEAFF.

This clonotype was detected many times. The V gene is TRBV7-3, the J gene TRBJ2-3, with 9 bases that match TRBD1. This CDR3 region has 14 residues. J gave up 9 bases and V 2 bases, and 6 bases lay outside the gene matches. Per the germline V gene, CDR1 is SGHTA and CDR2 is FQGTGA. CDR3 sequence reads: CASSLGTGMDTQYF. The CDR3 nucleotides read TGTGCCAGCAGCTTAGGGACAGGGATGGACACGCAGTATTTT.

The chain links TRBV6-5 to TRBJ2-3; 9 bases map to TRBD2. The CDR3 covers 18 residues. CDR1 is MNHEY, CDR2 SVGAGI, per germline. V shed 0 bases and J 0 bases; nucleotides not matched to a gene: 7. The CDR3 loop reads CASSYSWTSVTSTDTQYF. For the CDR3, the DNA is TGTGCCAGCAGTTACTCGTGGACTAGCGTCACTAGCACAGATACGCAGTATTTT.

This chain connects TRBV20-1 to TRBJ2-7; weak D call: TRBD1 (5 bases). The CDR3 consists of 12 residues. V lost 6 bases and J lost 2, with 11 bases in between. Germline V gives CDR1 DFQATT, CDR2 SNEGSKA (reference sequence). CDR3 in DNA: TGCAGTGCGCAATCAGGGACCTACGAGCAGTACTTC. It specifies CSAQSGTYEQYF.

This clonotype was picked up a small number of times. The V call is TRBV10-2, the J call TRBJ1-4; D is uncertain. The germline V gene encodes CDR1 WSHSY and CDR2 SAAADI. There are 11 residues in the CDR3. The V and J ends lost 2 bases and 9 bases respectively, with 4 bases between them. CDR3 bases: TGCGCCAGCAGTGAGCAGCAAAAACTGTTTTTT. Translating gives CASSEQQKLFF.

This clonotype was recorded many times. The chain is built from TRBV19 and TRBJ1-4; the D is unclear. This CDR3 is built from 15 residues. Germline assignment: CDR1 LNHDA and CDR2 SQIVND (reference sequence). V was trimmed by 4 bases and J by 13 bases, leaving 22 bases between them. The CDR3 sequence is CASSTHGSREKRLFF. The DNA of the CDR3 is TGTGCCAGTAGTACCCACGGTTCCCGGGAAAAACGACTGTTTTTT.